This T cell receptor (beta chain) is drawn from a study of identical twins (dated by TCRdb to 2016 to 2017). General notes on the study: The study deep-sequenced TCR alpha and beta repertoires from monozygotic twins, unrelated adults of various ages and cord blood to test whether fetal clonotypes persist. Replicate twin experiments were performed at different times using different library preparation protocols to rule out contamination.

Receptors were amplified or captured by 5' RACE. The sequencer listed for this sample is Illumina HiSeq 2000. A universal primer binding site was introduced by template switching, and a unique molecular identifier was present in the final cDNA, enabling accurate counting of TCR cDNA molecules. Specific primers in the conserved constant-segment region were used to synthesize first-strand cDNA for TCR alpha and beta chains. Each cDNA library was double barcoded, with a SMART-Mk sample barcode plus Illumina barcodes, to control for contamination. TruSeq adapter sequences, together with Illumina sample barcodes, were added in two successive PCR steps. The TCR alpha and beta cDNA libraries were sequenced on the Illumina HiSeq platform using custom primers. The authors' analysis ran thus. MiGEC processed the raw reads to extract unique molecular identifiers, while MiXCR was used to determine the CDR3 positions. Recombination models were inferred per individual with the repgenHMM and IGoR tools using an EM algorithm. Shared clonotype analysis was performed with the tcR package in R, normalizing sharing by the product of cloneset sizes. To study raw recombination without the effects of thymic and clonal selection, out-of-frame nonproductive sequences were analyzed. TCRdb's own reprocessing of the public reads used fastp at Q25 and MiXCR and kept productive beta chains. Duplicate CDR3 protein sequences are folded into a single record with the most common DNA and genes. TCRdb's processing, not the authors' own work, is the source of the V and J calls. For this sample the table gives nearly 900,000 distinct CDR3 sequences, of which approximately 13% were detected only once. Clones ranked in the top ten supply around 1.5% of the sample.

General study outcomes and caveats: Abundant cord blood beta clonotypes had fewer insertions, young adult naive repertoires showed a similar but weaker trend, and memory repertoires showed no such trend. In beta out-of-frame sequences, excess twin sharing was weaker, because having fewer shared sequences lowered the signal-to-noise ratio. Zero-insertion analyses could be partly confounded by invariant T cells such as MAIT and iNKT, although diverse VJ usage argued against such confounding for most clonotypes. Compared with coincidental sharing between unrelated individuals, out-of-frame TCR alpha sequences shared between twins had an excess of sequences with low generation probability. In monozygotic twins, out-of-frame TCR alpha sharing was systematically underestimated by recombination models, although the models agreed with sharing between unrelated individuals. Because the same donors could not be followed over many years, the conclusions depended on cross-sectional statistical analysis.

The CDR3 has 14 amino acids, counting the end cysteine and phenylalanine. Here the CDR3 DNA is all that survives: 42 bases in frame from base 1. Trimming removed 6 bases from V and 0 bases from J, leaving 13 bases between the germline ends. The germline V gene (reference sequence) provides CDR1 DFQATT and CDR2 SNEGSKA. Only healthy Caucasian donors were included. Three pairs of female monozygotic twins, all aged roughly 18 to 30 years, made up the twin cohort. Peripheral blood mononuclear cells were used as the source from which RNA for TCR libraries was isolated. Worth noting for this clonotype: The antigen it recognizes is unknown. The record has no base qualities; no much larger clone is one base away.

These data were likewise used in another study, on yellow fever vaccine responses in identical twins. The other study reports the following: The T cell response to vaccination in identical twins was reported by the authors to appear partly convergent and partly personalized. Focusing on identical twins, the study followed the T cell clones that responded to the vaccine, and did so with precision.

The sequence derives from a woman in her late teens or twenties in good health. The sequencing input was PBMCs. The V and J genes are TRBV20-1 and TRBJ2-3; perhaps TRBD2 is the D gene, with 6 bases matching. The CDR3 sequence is CSARSGRSTDTQYF. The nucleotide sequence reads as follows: TGCAGTGCACGGAGCGGGCGAAGCACAGATACGCAGTATTTT.